This TCR beta chain was found in a study of shared clonotypes between healthy human individuals (dated by TCRdb to the early 2020s). Regarding the study in general: The cohort comprised two women and a few men aged 18 to 49 years. The study deeply sequenced blood TCR repertoires of five healthy adults to estimate repertoire size and the extent of clonotype sharing between individuals. Between about 0.8 and 9 billion PBMCs per donor were obtained by leukapheresis. Libraries were prepared and TCR repertoires were sequenced by different laboratories using diverse techniques, in order to increase sequencing depth and limit assay-specific biases.

Note on this clone: This clone's antigen is unknown. No much larger clonotype is one base removed from it; base qualities were not supplied.

At the junction V is shortened by 0 bases and J by 0 bases, with 12 bases in between. The CDR3 spans 17 residues, from the cysteine through the phenylalanine. The CDR3 DNA has 51 bases and is translated from base 1. CDR1 and CDR2 are drawn from the germline V gene: LGHNA, YSLEER. TCR CDR3 regions were amplified from genomic DNA by multiplex PCR using the deep immunoSEQ assay. For each cell subset, the extracted genomic DNA was distributed evenly across all wells of several immunoSEQ 96-well plates, and each plate served as one replicate. For unsorted PBMC, around 290 ng of genomic DNA, equivalent to roughly 30,000 T cell genomes, went into each replicate PCR. Ten immunoSEQ deep assay plates were used to sequence the unsorted PBMC genomic DNA. Purified libraries were measured with a Qubit 3.0 fluorometer, size-checked on a Bioanalyzer 2100, and measured again with the KAPA Library Quantification kit. A separate single-read 150-cycle Illumina NextSeq 550 flow cell was used to sequence each immunoSEQ 96-well plate. The original methods were these. Because only junctional sequences without quality scores were contained in the immunoSEQ output, filtering matching that applied to full-length reads could not be performed. To assign V/J genes and CDR3, sequences were annotated using PyIR, a Python wrapper for IgBLAST v1.9, with IMGT germline references. Any read was removed if the V/J assignment was weak (E-value above 1e-6), the CDR3 was missing, or the read contained stop codons, out-of-frame junctions, or ambiguous translated residues. V3J clonotypes were defined by identical inferred V gene, J gene, and CDR3 amino acid sequence. Percentage overlap between repertoires was computed as shared unique clonotypes divided by the size of the smaller repertoire. Richness of each repertoire was evaluated using RTK rarefaction, the Chao1 estimator, and Recon v2.1 estimates of unobserved clonotypes. TCRdb stores this immuneACCESS table with in-frame sequences only. Part of the clones is absent; in the studies checked, under half of the shortfall reflects unresolved V genes, and no reason is known for the rest. V and J calls and clone size are those listed in that table; D and trimming were worked out from the DNA. This sample gives about 530,000 clones in total; nearly 80% of them show up just once. Together, the top ten hold about 12% of the sample.

The investigation overall reported the following: Pairwise subsampling indicated that sequencing depth was expected to affect the degree of clonotype sharing among donors. The genetic and exposure-history diversity represented was limited by the small number of donors. Only blood was sampled, and tissue TCR repertoires likely differ from those in blood.

The donors were healthy, HIV-negative adults who had no recently reported acute infections or vaccinations. Every donor was a Caucasian adult residing in Nashville, Tennessee, USA. For unsorted samples, tens of millions of PBMCs were counted and genomic DNA was extracted with the QIAamp DNA Blood Mini kit. After blood collection by leukapheresis, PBMCs were isolated using Ficoll-Histopaque density gradient centrifugation and then cryopreserved in the vapor phase of liquid nitrogen. The chain is made from TRBV4-3 and TRBJ2-1; the best D guess is TRBD2, with 5 bases matching. The sequenced material came from PBMCs. This TCR was recovered from a woman aged 40 to 50 in good health. Some clones in this sample may be carry-over from other donors' samples. The CDR3 protein is CASSQDEEASSYNEQFF. The bases read TGCGCCAGCAGCCAAGATGAGGAGGCGAGCTCCTACAATGAGCAGTTCTTC.